These 4 T cell receptor beta chains were sequenced from one sample in a study of read filtering for tumor transcriptome and immune sequencing. Molecular barcoded adaptors covering alpha/delta and beta/gamma chains were used on roughly 400 ng RNA. One entry per CDR3 protein, called by TCRdb with MiXCR from the reads. This sample yields under 150,000 distinct CDR3 sequences, of which roughly 13% are seen a single time; around 8.2% belongs to the top ten. The source material was a population of CD138-negative cells sorted from bone marrow. The receptors originated from a donor aged 40 or older with multiple myeloma.

This clonotype was counted at least ten times. The genes are TRBV10-2 and TRBJ1-1, with D unresolved. CDR1 WSHSY and CDR2 SAAADI come from the germline V gene. V lost 3 bases, J lost 7 bases, and 9 bases lay in between. The CDR3 extends over 12 amino acids. CDR3 sequence (DNA): TGCGCCAGCAGTGACGCGCAAAGTGAAGCTTTCTTT. As protein: CASSDAQSEAFF.

Ten or more counts support this clonotype. V gene TRBV4-3 combines with J gene TRBJ1-1, with a tentative D call TRBD1 (6 bases). CDR1 is LGHNA and CDR2 is YSLEER in the germline V gene. V was cut by 0 bases and J by 5 bases, with 16 bases left in between. The CDR3 consists of 16 residues. CDR3 residues: CASSQDVGGRETEAFF. In DNA, the CDR3 is TGCGCCAGCAGCCAAGATGTGGGGGGCAGGGAAACTGAAGCTTTCTTT.

This clonotype was recorded many times. The V call is TRBV6-1, the J call TRBJ1-5; a possible D gene is TRBD1 (5 bases). Germline CDR1 reads MNHNS; CDR2 reads SASEGT. This CDR3 has 14 amino acids. V was pared by 8 bases and J by 6 bases, with 17 bases between. CDR3 in DNA: TGTGCCAGCTTCCAGGGAGGGACCGGTCAGCCCCAGCATTTT. The encoded protein is CASFQGGTGQPQHF.

There are many counts of this clonotype. The chain employs TRBV6-5 and TRBJ2-1, with unresolved D. CDR1 and CDR2 from the germline V gene are MNHEY and SVGAGI. The CDR3 covers 16 residues. V was trimmed by 0 bases and J by 7 bases, leaving 16 bases between them. The CDR3 sequence: CASSYSDPPLGNEQFF. The CDR3 DNA is TGTGCCAGCAGTTACTCGGACCCGCCGCTGGGAAATGAGCAGTTCTTC.